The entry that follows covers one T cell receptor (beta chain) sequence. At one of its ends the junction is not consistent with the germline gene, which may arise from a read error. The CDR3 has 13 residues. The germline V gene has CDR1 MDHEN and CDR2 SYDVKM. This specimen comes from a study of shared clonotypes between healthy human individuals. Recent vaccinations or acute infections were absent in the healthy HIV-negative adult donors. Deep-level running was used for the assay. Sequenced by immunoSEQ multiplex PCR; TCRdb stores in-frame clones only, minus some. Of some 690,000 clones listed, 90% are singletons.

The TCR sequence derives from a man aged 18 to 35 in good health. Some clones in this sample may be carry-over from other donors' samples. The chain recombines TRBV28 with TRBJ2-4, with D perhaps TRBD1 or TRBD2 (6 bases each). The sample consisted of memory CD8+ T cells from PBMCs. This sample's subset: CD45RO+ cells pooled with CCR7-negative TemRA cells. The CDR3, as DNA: TGTGCCAGCAGTTATACCAAAGGGGGTCGGGGGTCATTC. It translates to CASSYTKGGRGSF. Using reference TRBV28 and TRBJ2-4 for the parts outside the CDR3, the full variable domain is DVKVTQSSRYLVKRTGEKVFLECVQDMDHENMFWYRQDPGLGLRLIYFSYDVKMKEKGDIPEGYSVSREKKERFSLILESASTNQTSMYLCASSYTKGGRGSFGAGTRLSVL.